One sample yielded the 24 T cell receptor beta chains listed below, sequenced in a study of blood T cell repertoires in COVID-19. The assay was immunoSEQ multiplex PCR, and TCRdb's table has in-frame clones only and misses some. The repertoire consists of about 58,000 clones, with more than 85% occurring once and the leading ten covering approximately 8.4%. Sequenced sample: peripheral blood. The receptors were gathered from a woman aged 70-85 years with active COVID-19.

The V and J genes are TRBV9 and TRBJ2-7; no reliable D call. Germline values: CDR1 SGDLS, CDR2 YYNGEE. This CDR3 contains 13 residues. Trimming pared 2 bases from V and 3 bases from J, leaving 9 bases between. The DNA for the CDR3 is TGTGCCAGCAGCGTTACTCCGAACTACGAGCAGTACTTC. Protein: CASSVTPNYEQYF.

This clone was counted once. This chain connects TRBV4-1 to TRBJ2-7, with no clear D. V dropped 1 base and J dropped 2 bases, with 9 bases sitting between them. CDR1 is MGHRA and CDR2 is YSYEKL in the germline V gene. The CDR3 contains 14 residues. The CDR3 reads CASSQVTRTYEQYF. The CDR3 nucleotides are TGCGCCAGCAGCCAAGTTACTCGTACCTACGAGCAGTACTTC.

The rearrangement links TRBV5-1 to TRBJ2-5; TRBD2 matches 10 bases. Germline-derived CDR1 and CDR2 are SGHRS and YFSETQ. The CDR3 covers 16 residues. Germline trimming cut 4 bases from V and 2 bases from J; bases unmatched to any gene: 8. The CDR3 sequence is CASSDPSGSIQETQYF. The CDR3 DNA is TGCGCCAGCAGCGACCCTAGCGGGAGTATACAAGAGACCCAGTACTTC.

The chain recombines TRBV28 with TRBJ2-3, with TRBD2 matching over 7 bases. CDR3 length equals 18 residues. With 7 bases clipped from V and 4 bases from J, the junction kept 20 bases outside the gene matches. Germline loops: CDR1 MDHEN, CDR2 SYDVKM. In DNA form, the CDR3 reads TGTGCCAGCACCTACCCCGTGGGGACGGGAGGATGGGCAGATACGCAGTATTTT. It translates to CASTYPVGTGGWADTQYF.

V and J are TRBV6-5 and TRBJ2-2; 7 bases map to TRBD1. The CDR3 extends over 12 amino acids. Germline CDR1 and CDR2: MNHEY and SVGAGI. Trimming at V came to 6 bases and at J to 7 bases, leaving 2 bases not matched to a gene. The CDR3 bases are TGTGCCAGCAGCCCAGGGGGCGGGGAGCTGTTTTTT. Translated, it gives CASSPGGGELFF.

The CDR3 DNA sequence: TGCGCCAGCAGCTTCGGGACAGGGATCGCTGAAGCTTTCTTT. Translation gives CASSFGTGIAEAFF. The chain carries TRBV5-1 and TRBJ1-1; 9 bases align to TRBD1. With V trimmed by 2 bases and J by 6 bases, 5 bases remained unmatched. The CDR3 loop spans 14 amino acids. Germline CDR1 reads SGHRS; CDR2 reads YFSETQ. Full variable domain (rest looked up from reference TRBV5-1 and TRBJ1-1): KAGVTQTPRYLIKTRGQQVTLSCSPISGHRSVSWYQQTPGQGLQFLFEYFSETQRNKGNFPGRFSGRQFSNSRSEMNVSTLELGDSALYLCASSFGTGIAEAFFGQGTRLTVV.

The chain couples TRBV21-1 to TRBJ2-7; the DNA was not compared with TRBD2, the D call given in the table. TRBV21-1 counts as a pseudogene. The CDR3 totals 15 residues. Here the CDR3 reads CASTTLPRPNEEQYF. The DNA for the CDR3 is TGTGCCAGCACCACCCTTCCGCGGCCGAACGAGGAGCAGTACTTC.

V gene TRBV23-1 combines with J gene TRBJ2-7, with a tentative D call TRBD2 (5 bases). TRBV23-1 is noted as an ORF with a role that remains uncertain. The CDR3 extends over 13 amino acids. Trimming left V 8 bases short and J 7 bases short, with 18 bases between. The CDR3 sequence is CASHQRHGEEQYF. The CDR3 DNA reads TGCGCCAGCCACCAGAGACACGGGGAGGAGCAGTACTTC.

The chain combines TRBV18 with TRBJ2-2; 9 bases line up with TRBD1. Losses at the gene ends were 4 bases for V and 6 bases for J; bases not matched to a gene: 3. Germline loops: CDR1 KGHSH, CDR2 LQKENI. This CDR3 is built from 14 residues. The CDR3 is CASSLGQGPGELFF. The CDR3 DNA follows: TGTGCCAGCTCACTGGGACAGGGCCCCGGGGAGCTGTTTTTT.

The chain couples TRBV27 to TRBJ2-1, with TRBD1 identical over 7 bases. The V gene's germline CDR1 is MNHEY and CDR2 SMNVEV (reference sequence). Unmatched junction bases numbered 7, after V lost 3 bases and J lost 8 bases. The CDR3 has 14 amino acids. The CDR3 spells CASSFSGQAYEQFF. The CDR3 coding sequence is TGTGCCAGCAGTTTCTCCGGACAGGCCTATGAGCAGTTCTTC.

The chain combines TRBV10-1 with TRBJ2-7; 10 bases fit TRBD2. Germline V CDR1 and CDR2: WNHNN, SYGVQD (reference sequence). CDR3 length: 16 residues. J gave up 4 bases and V 0 bases, and 6 bases lay outside the gene matches. The CDR3 loop reads CASSESIASGSYEQYF. The CDR3 region has the DNA TGCGCCAGCAGTGAGTCGATCGCTAGCGGGAGTTACGAGCAGTACTTC.

This clone was picked up one time. The rearrangement uses TRBV14 and TRBJ1-6; D unclear. CDR3 length equals 17 residues. The V gene lost 4 bases and the J gene lost 0 bases, with 13 bases spanning the gap. Germline-derived CDR1 and CDR2 are SGHDN and FVKESK. CDR3 sequence: CASSPNSGSSYNSPLHF. The CDR3 region has the DNA TGTGCCAGCAGCCCGAACAGTGGGAGCTCCTATAATTCACCCCTCCACTTT.

The chain recombines TRBV7-9 with TRBJ2-3; TRBD1 matches at 8 bases. The CDR3 loop spans 15 amino acids. Trimming at V came to 4 bases and at J to 5 bases, leaving 8 bases not matched to a gene. The germline gives CDR1 SEHNR, CDR2 FQNEAQ (reference sequence). The CDR3 region is CASSSDRVGQDTQYF. CDR3 bases: TGTGCCAGCAGCTCGGACAGGGTAGGTCAAGATACGCAGTATTTT. Variable domain in full (rest from reference TRBV7-9 and TRBJ2-3): DTGVSQNPRHKITKRGQNVTFRCDPISEHNRLYWYRQTLGQGPEFLTYFQNEAQLEKSRLLSDRFSAERPKGSFSTLEIQRTEQGDSAMYLCASSSDRVGQDTQYFGPGTRLTVL.

This sequence joins TRBV7-9 and TRBJ1-4; maybe TRBD1 (6 bases). Germline V gene sequence: CDR1 SEHNR, CDR2 FQNEAQ (reference sequence). The CDR3 length is 16 residues. V was cut by 0 bases and J by 8 bases, with 16 bases left in between. The CDR3 here is CASSLAVGHLQEKLFF. Here the CDR3 DNA reads TGTGCCAGCAGCTTAGCCGTGGGACACCTTCAAGAAAAACTGTTTTTT.

The sample holds one count of this clone. The rearrangement links TRBV19 to TRBJ1-1; 8 bases are shared with TRBD1. Germline assignment: CDR1 LNHDA and CDR2 SQIVND (reference sequence). The CDR3 has 13 residues. J gave up 5 bases and V 6 bases, and 5 bases lay outside the gene matches. The CDR3, as DNA: TGTGCCAGTAGACCAGGGGGCTGGACTGAAGCTTTCTTT. Its translation: CASRPGGWTEAFF.

The rearrangement uses TRBV5-1 and TRBJ2-3; 10 positions match TRBD2. Germline V gene sequence: CDR1 SGHRS, CDR2 YFSETQ. V shed 0 bases, J shed 8 bases, and the junction held 9 bases outside the gene matches. The length of the CDR3 is 16 residues. In DNA form, the CDR3 reads TGCGCCAGCAGCTTGGGGTCCCTAGCGGGAGTGGGTACGCAGTATTTT. Translating gives CASSLGSLAGVGTQYF.

The CDR3 loop is CASSLVLGSYNEQFF. The CDR3 DNA sequence: TGTGCCAGCAGCTTAGTCCTCGGGTCCTACAATGAGCAGTTCTTC. The J gene is TRBJ2-1, the V gene TRBV7-8; D uncertain. The CDR3 is 15 residues long. Trimming shortened V by 1 base and J by 1 base, and 8 bases separated the two germline ends. The germline V gene encodes CDR1 SGHVS and CDR2 FQNEAQ.

The chain is built from TRBV28 and TRBJ1-1, with D unclear. V was cut by 6 bases and J by 3 bases, with 5 bases left in between. The CDR3 is 11 amino acids. CDR1 is MDHEN, CDR2 SYDVKM, per germline. The CDR3 bases are TGTGCCAGCAGCCCGGACACTGAAGCTTTCTTT. Its translation is CASSPDTEAFF.

The V and J genes are TRBV27 and TRBJ2-5; D might be TRBD1 (6 bases). This CDR3 has 16 amino acids. V shed 3 bases and J shed 5 bases, with 19 bases lying between them. CDR1 is MNHEY and CDR2 is SMNVEV in the germline V gene (reference sequence). CDR3: CASSLTQGYRGETQYF. As DNA, the CDR3 is TGTGCCAGCAGTTTGACACAGGGTTACCGTGGGGAGACCCAGTACTTC.

The chain carries TRBV5-6 and TRBJ2-5, with a weak D call TRBD2 (6 bases). V lost 4 bases to trimming and J lost 3 bases, with 10 bases between them. The CDR3 totals 13 residues. Germline CDR1 is SGHDT and CDR2 is YYEEEE. CDR3 nucleotide sequence: TGTGCCAGCAGCCGGGACTTTAAAGAGACCCAGTACTTC. The encoded protein is CASSRDFKETQYF. Together with reference TRBV5-6 and TRBJ2-5, the CDR3 gives the full variable domain: DAGVTQSPTHLIKTRGQQVTLRCSPKSGHDTVSWYQQALGQGPQFIFQYYEEEERQRGNFPDRFSGHQFPNYSSELNVNALLLGDSALYLCASSRDFKETQYFGPGTRLLVL.

CDR3 coding DNA: TGTGCCAGCAGCGTAGGGGGTAGCGGGAGGCGCCCAGATACGCAGTATTTT. Protein: CASSVGGSGRRPDTQYF. The V and J genes are TRBV9 and TRBJ2-3; TRBD2 aligns across 10 bases. The CDR3 has 17 amino acids. Germline CDR1 is SGDLS and CDR2 is YYNGEE. V was clipped by 0 bases and J by 4 bases; unmatched bases: 8.

This clone occurred once. J is TRBJ2-3 and V is TRBV6-5; no reliable D call. The germline V gene encodes CDR1 MNHEY and CDR2 SVGAGI. Trimming removed 6 bases from V and 2 bases from J, with 9 bases in between. This CDR3 spans 13 amino acids. In DNA form, the CDR3 reads TGTGCCAGCAGCGGGTTCCCCACAGATACGCAGTATTTT. This codes for CASSGFPTDTQYF.

In this sample, this clone turned up a few times. V and J are TRBV5-6 and TRBJ2-1, with 9 bases matching TRBD2. The junction had 7 bases not matched to a gene; V was cut back by 2 bases and J by 7 bases. CDR1 SGHDT and CDR2 YYEEEE come from the germline V gene. The CDR3 runs to 15 residues. In DNA, the CDR3 is TGTGCCAGCAGCTTTTTGGTAGCGGGAGTAAATGAGCAGTTCTTC. The encoded protein is CASSFLVAGVNEQFF.

J is TRBJ1-1 and V is TRBV18; TRBD1 agrees at 8 bases. CDR3 length: 13 residues. CDR1 is KGHSH and CDR2 is LQKENI in the germline V gene. J lost 6 bases, V lost 3 bases, and 3 bases had no gene match. CDR3 coding DNA: TGTGCCAGCTCACCCGGACAGGGTGCTGAAGCTTTCTTT. The encoded protein is CASSPGQGAEAFF.